The T cell receptor (beta chain) under discussion was sequenced for a study of CD8+CD57+ T cells in acquired aplastic anemia (dated by TCRdb to 2016 to 2019). For the study in its entirety: A mean of about 3 ug of DNA, ranging from roughly 0.2 to 27.4 ug, was extracted from sorted CD4+ and CD8+ cells.

With regard to this clonotype: Its antigen target is currently unknown. Per-base quality was not reported, and no clone a single base away is much larger than it.

Profiling of TCR beta VDJ combinations and CDR3 sequences used genomic DNA as the template. An Illumina HiSeq 2000 was the platform used for TCR repertoire sequencing. Per the source publication's procedure: Repertoire assessment relied on Simpson's diversity index, CDR3 size and DJ length profiles, and TRBV/TRBJ rearrangement plots. The most abundant DNA sequence in the deep sequencing data was taken as the immunodominant clone. CDR3 amino acid sequences were screened for sharing across subjects and were compared with published repertoires and the VDJdb database. TCRdb reanalyzed the raw reads on its own, using fastp at Q25 for trimming and MiXCR for clone calling, and kept in-frame beta chains. Identical CDR3 protein sequences are pooled into one entry, listed with their most common genes and DNA. These V and J calls originate from TCRdb's pipeline instead of the authors' own analysis. Within this sample are more than 150,000 distinct CDR3 sequences, with under 70% of them counted one time only. The ten largest make up more than 45% of the sample.

On the study overall, not on this receptor specifically: Approximately 27 CD8+ CDR3 sequences were found in both patients and controls but appeared to be highly expressed in patients and within the immunodominant clones of the patients. CD8+ Simpson's diversity did not differ significantly between patients and healthy controls (P=0.060).

TCR repertoires of sorted CD4+ and CD8+ blood T cells from severe aplastic anemia patients and healthy subjects were deep-sequenced in the study. Ficoll-Paque density gradient centrifugation was used to isolate peripheral blood mononuclear cells. CD4+ and CD8+ T cells were sorted by FACS or magnetic beads before DNA extraction. From the cysteine through the phenylalanine, the CDR3 covers 12 amino acids. Just CDR3 DNA is preserved here, 36 bases in frame from base 1. CDR1 and CDR2 are drawn from the germline V gene (reference sequence): DFQATT, SNEGSKA. A distance of 6 bases separates the germline ends of V and J, which lose 5 bases and 4 bases respectively.

This clonotype was obtained from a human donor with severe aplastic anemia or a healthy control (not recorded which). The material sequenced was sorted CD4+, CD8+, or CD8+CD57+ T cells (not recorded which) from PBMCs. The V and J segments used are TRBV20-1 and TRBJ1-6, with a weak D call of TRBD1 (5 bases match). The CDR3 amino acid sequence is: CSAGQYNSPLHF. The DNA sequence is as follows: TGCAGTGCTGGACAATATAATTCACCCCTCCACTTT.